This TCR beta chain is drawn from a study of radiotherapy plus CTLA-4 blockade in lung cancer. Across the whole study: Of the patients, roughly 17% showed objective responses and about 30% attained disease control. Study results and limitations: Together with interferon-beta, which increased in serum after radiation, early dynamic changes in blood T cell clones were reportedly the best predictors of response. Clones derived from tumor TCRs expanded in blood after radiotherapy plus ipilimumab.

The protocol was immunoSEQ multiplex PCR, while the TCRdb copy is restricted to in-frame clones and leaves out a portion. The profile shows roughly 58,000 clones, 70% to 85% of them singletons. Points on this clone: What it binds is unknown.

The sequenced sample was peripheral blood, obtained from a patient treated with radiotherapy plus ipilimumab. The sequence was collected from a human donor with non-small cell lung cancer whose response to radiotherapy plus ipilimumab could not be evaluated.

Here the CDR3 DNA reads TGTGCCAGCAGCCAGGGGGGTAAGGACATTCAGTACTTC. It yields the protein CASSQGGKDIQYF. The rearrangement links TRBV5-6 to TRBJ2-4; possible D gene TRBD1, 7 bases. The length of the CDR3 is 13 residues. Germline-derived CDR1 and CDR2 are SGHDT and YYEEEE. The V and J ends lost 4 bases and 8 bases respectively, with 13 bases between them.